This T cell receptor (beta chain) was found in a study of blood T cell repertoires in COVID-19. Study background: Sources were T cells, B-cell-depleted T cells, or PBMCs; the material itself was cDNA or gDNA.

The age range of participants was 18 to 89 years, with residence in about two dozen US areas. Cohorts were determined from participant-reported clinical history. Recovery among Cohort 3 donors was established by two negative PCRs, clearance, or symptom resolution. The CDR3 is 15 amino acids. The V gene's germline CDR1 is SGHVS and CDR2 FQNEAQ. The V and J ends lost 5 bases and 5 bases respectively, with 18 bases between them. Assay used: immunoSEQ multiplex PCR; TCRdb lists only in-frame clones, some missing. This table has fewer than 250,000 clones, approximately 84% appearing once. The clonotype was recovered from a woman in her 30s who had recovered from COVID-19. This chain uses TRBV7-8 with TRBJ2-5, with a possible D match to TRBD2 (5 bases). Material for sequencing was PBMCs or T cells enriched from blood (not recorded which). CDR3 in amino acids: CASSGVWEHVETQYF. The CDR3, as DNA: TGTGCCAGCAGCGGGGTATGGGAGCATGTGGAGACCCAGTACTTC.